This T cell receptor (beta chain) was obtained from a study of blood T cell repertoires in COVID-19. Per the germline V gene, CDR1 is SGHKS and CDR2 is YYEKEE (reference sequence). V was clipped by 6 bases and J by 4 bases, with 18 bases between them. The CDR3 spans 15 residues. Original analysis: Amplification of reference gene primers provided the estimated nucleated cell counts. Sequenced by immunoSEQ multiplex PCR; TCRdb stores in-frame clones only, minus some. D and trimming come from the DNA, and the V and J calls and clone size come from that table. The data contain about 52,000 clones, more than 70% of them singletons. This clone showed up just once.

Sequenced sample: peripheral blood. This TCR was sampled from a woman older than 75 with acute or convalescent COVID-19. V gene TRBV5-5 combines with J gene TRBJ2-3, with D tentatively TRBD2 (5 bases). The CDR3 coding sequence is TGTGCCAGCACCTTATACGGGAAAGTGGCAGATACGCAGTATTTT. Translation: CASTLYGKVADTQYF.